The source of this TCR beta chain is a study of cytomegalovirus exposure and HLA in healthy donors. Study-level results: A later analysis found first-cohort TCR clusters tended to co-occur in the 100 to 150 validation repertoires. The listing of fewer than 200 TCR beta chains classed them as cytomegalovirus-associated. In vitro testing confirmed a few CMV-associated chains as specific for CMV antigens.

The protocol was immunoSEQ multiplex PCR, while the TCRdb copy is restricted to in-frame clones and leaves out a portion. The profile shows some 150,000 clones, roughly 89% of them singletons. Concerning this clone itself: Its target is unknown.

The donors belonged to the roughly 130-subject validation cohort, separate from the approximately 670-subject first cohort. Germline CDR1 and CDR2: SGHTS and YDEGEE. This CDR3 spans 13 amino acids. Trimming shortened V by 0 bases and J by 6 bases, and 9 bases separated the two germline ends. The sample consisted of PBMCs. The sequence was collected from a woman younger than 30 in good health and CMV-seropositive. The chain uses TRBV5-8 and TRBJ1-2, with D uncertain. The CDR3 sequence is CASSLGGDNGYTF. CDR3 DNA sequence: TGTGCCAGCAGCTTGGGGGGAGATAATGGCTACACCTTC.